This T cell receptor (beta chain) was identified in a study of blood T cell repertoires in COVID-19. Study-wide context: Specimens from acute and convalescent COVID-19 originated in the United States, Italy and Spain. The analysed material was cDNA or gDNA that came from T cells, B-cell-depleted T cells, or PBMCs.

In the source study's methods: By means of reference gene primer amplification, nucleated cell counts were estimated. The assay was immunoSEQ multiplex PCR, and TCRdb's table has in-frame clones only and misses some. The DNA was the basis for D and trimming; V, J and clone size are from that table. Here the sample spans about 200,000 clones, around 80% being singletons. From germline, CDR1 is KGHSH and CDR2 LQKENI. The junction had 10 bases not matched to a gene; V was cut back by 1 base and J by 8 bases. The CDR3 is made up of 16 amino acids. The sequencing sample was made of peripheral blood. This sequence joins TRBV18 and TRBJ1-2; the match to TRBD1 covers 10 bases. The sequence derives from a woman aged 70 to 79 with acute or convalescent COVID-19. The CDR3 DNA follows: TGTGCCAGCTCACCACTTGAGACAGGGGGCGCAGGCGGCTACACCTTC. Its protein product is CASSPLETGGAGGYTF.